This TCR beta chain emerged from a study of T cells in Graves' hyperthyroidism and ophthalmopathy. RNA transcripts served as the template for amplifying TCR beta CDR3 regions. During a first-round RT-PCR of the TCR CDR3, the HTBI primer set was used. One entry per CDR3 protein, called by TCRdb with MiXCR from the multiplex PCR reads. The sample yields 700,000 to 850,000 distinct CDR3 sequences, about a third seen once. The germline CDR1 and CDR2 sequences are MGHDK and SYGVNS. This CDR3 is built from 17 residues. Details on this clonotype: One junction end disagrees with the germline gene, perhaps due to a read error.

This TCR was recovered from a woman in her forties with Graves' hyperthyroidism. The chain is built from TRBV25-1 and TRBJ2-7; D gene unclear. Sequenced sample: blood. The CDR3 DNA sequence: TGCGCCAGCAGCCAAGTGTATTCGACCCGAAGCTCCTACGAGCAGTACTTC. This gives the protein CASSQVYSTRSSYEQYF.